The next 12 T cell receptor beta chains were all read from a single sample in a study of blood T cell repertoires in COVID-19. Profiling relied on immunoSEQ multiplex PCR, and the TCRdb table lists in-frame clones only, not all of them. The table includes approximately 240,000 clones, 70% to 85% detected once. The sequenced sample consisted of peripheral blood. These receptors originate from a woman in her thirties or forties with active or convalescent COVID-19.

The genes are TRBV2 and TRBJ2-4, with D perhaps matching TRBD2 (6 bases). V was cut by 6 bases and J by 8 bases, with 14 bases left in between. CDR1 and CDR2 (germline): SNHLY, FYNNEI. The CDR3 length is 13 residues. CDR3 sequence reads: CASRIAGRDIQYF. The CDR3 coding sequence is TGTGCCAGCAGGATAGCCGGGAGAGACATTCAGTACTTC.

The chain recombines TRBV5-6 with TRBJ1-5, with TRBD1 matching over 9 bases. The germline V gene encodes CDR1 SGHDT and CDR2 YYEEEE. Trimming took 2 bases from V and 6 from J; bases not matched to a gene: 3. CDR3 size: 14 residues. CDR3 residues: CASSLTGGAQPQHF. The CDR3 nucleotides are TGTGCCAGCAGCTTAACAGGGGGCGCTCAGCCCCAGCATTTT.

This clone was recorded a few times. This chain links TRBV18 with TRBJ2-3; 8 bases line up with TRBD2. V dropped 3 bases and J dropped 4; count of bases not matched to a gene: 6. This CDR3 has 15 amino acids. Germline V gene data show CDR1 as KGHSH and CDR2 as LQKENI. CDR3 amino acids: CASSPGRGAPDTQYF. CDR3 bases: TGTGCCAGCTCACCGGGGCGGGGGGCCCCAGATACGCAGTATTTT.

This clone is a singleton in its sample. The V and J genes are TRBV10-3 and TRBJ1-2, with TRBD1 matching over 9 bases. The CDR3 is 14 residues long. CDR1 and CDR2 from the germline V gene are ENHRY and SYGVKD. The V gene end was trimmed by 7 bases and the J gene end by 2 bases; junction bases not matched to a gene: 5. CDR3 nucleotide sequence: TGTGCCATCAACATAGGGACAGGGAACTATGGCTACACCTTC. Protein: CAINIGTGNYGYTF.

This clone was seen just once. The chain couples TRBV18 to TRBJ1-5, with D possibly being TRBD1 (5 bases). The germline V gene has CDR1 KGHSH and CDR2 LQKENI. V lost 3 bases and J 7 bases, leaving 22 bases between the germline ends. The CDR3 is 17 amino acids. CDR3 region: CASSPVGGVVGDQPQHF. The CDR3 DNA follows: TGTGCCAGCTCACCGGTCGGAGGGGTTGTTGGGGACCAGCCCCAGCATTTT.

CDR3 coding DNA: TGCGCCAGCAGCGCATCCGGGACAGGGAACCATGGCTACACCTTC. As protein: CASSASGTGNHGYTF. The rearrangement joins TRBV5-1 to TRBJ1-2, with TRBD1 matching 9 bases. CDR1 and CDR2 from the germline V gene are SGHRS and YFSETQ. The V gene end was trimmed by 4 bases and the J gene end by 6 bases; junction bases not matched to a gene: 10. The CDR3 contains 15 residues.

The chain combines TRBV10-3 with TRBJ2-2; TRBD1 matches 9 bases. V lost 10 bases and J lost 7; bases outside the gene matches: 13. Germline-derived CDR1 and CDR2 are ENHRY and SYGVKD. The CDR3 loop spans 15 amino acids. The CDR3 loop reads CATVPGQGPIGELFF. The CDR3 DNA sequence: TGTGCCACCGTTCCGGGACAGGGTCCCATCGGGGAGCTGTTTTTT.

This chain joins TRBV4-1 and TRBJ2-5; TRBD2 aligns across 7 bases. CDR1 MGHRA and CDR2 YSYEKL come from the germline V gene. The trim removed 2 bases at V and 2 bases at J, leaving 8 bases unmatched. The CDR3 has 16 amino acids. The CDR3 DNA sequence: TGCGCCAGCAGCCAAATGACTAGCTCAGTTCAAGAGACCCAGTACTTC. This sequence encodes CASSQMTSSVQETQYF.

The V gene is TRBV15, the J gene TRBJ1-5; D gene unclear. V was pared by 0 bases and J by 7 bases, with 16 bases between. This CDR3 is 16 amino acids long. Germline V gene data show CDR1 as LNHNV and CDR2 as YYDKDF (reference sequence). The CDR3: CATSRDRVLSHQPQHF. The CDR3 DNA follows: TGTGCCACCAGCAGAGATCGGGTTCTTTCTCACCAGCCCCAGCATTTT.

This clone was observed a handful of times. V gene TRBV10-3 combines with J gene TRBJ2-5; a possible D gene is TRBD1 (6 bases). Germline CDR1 is ENHRY and CDR2 is SYGVKD. CDR3 length equals 13 residues. Trimming shortened V by 8 bases and J by 5 bases, and 15 bases separated the two germline ends. The CDR3 protein is CAIATGPEETQYF. CDR3 sequence (DNA): TGTGCCATCGCGACAGGCCCCGAGGAGACCCAGTACTTC.

This rearrangement joins TRBV28 to TRBJ1-1, with D hard to call. This CDR3 comprises 10 residues. V lost 10 bases and J lost 5, with 8 bases in between. Germline assignment: CDR1 MDHEN and CDR2 SYDVKM. The CDR3 sequence: CAIERTEAFF. Here the CDR3 DNA reads TGTGCCATAGAAAGAACTGAAGCTTTCTTT.

Ten or more counts support this clone. The V call is TRBV12-3 or TRBV12-4, the J call TRBJ2-3, with D perhaps matching TRBD1 (6 bases). V dropped 2 bases and J dropped 11 bases, with 11 bases sitting between them. The CDR3 is made up of 12 amino acids. CDR3 in DNA: TGTGCCAGCAGTTTACGGGGACAAGGGCAGTATTTT. Residues: CASSLRGQGQYF.